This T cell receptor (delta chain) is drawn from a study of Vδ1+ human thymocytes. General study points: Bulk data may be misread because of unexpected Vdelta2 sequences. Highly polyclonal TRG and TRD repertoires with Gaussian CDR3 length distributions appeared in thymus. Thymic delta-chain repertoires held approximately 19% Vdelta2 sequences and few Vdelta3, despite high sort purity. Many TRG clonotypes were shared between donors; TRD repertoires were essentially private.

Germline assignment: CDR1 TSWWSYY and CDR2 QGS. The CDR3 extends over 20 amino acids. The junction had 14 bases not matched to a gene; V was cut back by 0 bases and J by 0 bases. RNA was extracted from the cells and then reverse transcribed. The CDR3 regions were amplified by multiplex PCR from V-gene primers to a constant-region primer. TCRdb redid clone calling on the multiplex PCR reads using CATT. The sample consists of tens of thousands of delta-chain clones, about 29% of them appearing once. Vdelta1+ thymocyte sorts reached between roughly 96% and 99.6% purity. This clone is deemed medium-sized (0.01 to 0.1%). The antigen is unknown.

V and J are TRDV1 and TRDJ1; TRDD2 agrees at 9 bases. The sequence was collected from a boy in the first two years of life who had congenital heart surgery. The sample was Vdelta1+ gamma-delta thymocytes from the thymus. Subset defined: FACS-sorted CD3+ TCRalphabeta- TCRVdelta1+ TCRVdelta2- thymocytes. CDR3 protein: CALGELSLPTHLEYTDKLIF. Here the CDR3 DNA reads TGTGCTCTTGGGGAACTCAGCCTTCCTACCCATCTGGAGTACACCGATAAACTCATCTTT.